These 24 T cell receptor beta chains were all obtained from the same sample, sequenced in a study of cytomegalovirus exposure and HLA in healthy donors. The PCR had 60 Vbeta and 13 Jbeta primers. Profiling relied on immunoSEQ multiplex PCR, and the TCRdb table lists in-frame clones only, not all of them. The repertoire holds about 170,000 clones, with more than 60% as singletons. The sequenced sample was PBMCs. These receptors came from a female donor in good health and CMV-seronegative.

The CDR3 region is CASSSRTGGNEKLFF. The CDR3, as DNA: TGTGCCAGCAGCTCCCGAACAGGGGGGAATGAAAAACTGTTTTTT. The rearrangement joins TRBV7-9 to TRBJ1-4; 8 bases agree with TRBD1. Germline CDR1 is SEHNR and CDR2 is FQNEAQ (reference sequence). The CDR3 contains 15 residues. V was clipped by 4 bases and J by 5 bases; unmatched bases: 6.

The rearrangement joins TRBV19 to TRBJ2-2; D call uncertain. The CDR3 totals 14 residues. V was shortened by 7 bases and J by 2 bases, with 11 bases between the two germline ends. CDR1 and CDR2 from the germline V gene are LNHDA and SQIVND (reference sequence). The CDR3 loop is CASTGAGNTGELFF. CDR3 in DNA: TGTGCCAGTACTGGAGCCGGAAACACCGGGGAGCTGTTTTTT.

V is TRBV30 and J is TRBJ2-1; TRBD2 matches 9 bases. The J segment lost 1 base and the V segment lost 7 bases, leaving 5 bases of the junction unmatched. Looked up from germline, CDR1 is GTSNPN and CDR2 is SVGIG (reference sequence). The length of the CDR3 is 14 residues. CDR3 sequence reads: CAFSGSGSYNEQFF. Written as DNA, the CDR3 is TGTGCCTTTAGCGGGAGCGGGTCCTACAATGAGCAGTTCTTC.

Written as DNA, the CDR3 is TGTGCCAGCAGCATTTTACAGGGCTACGAGCAGTACTTC. This codes for CASSILQGYEQYF. V usage is TRBV7-2 and J usage is TRBJ2-7, with D perhaps TRBD1 (6 bases). From germline, CDR1 is SGHTA and CDR2 FQGNSA. The CDR3 has 13 residues. Deletions cut 5 bases from V and 3 bases from J, with 11 bases between. Full variable domain (missing parts from reference TRBV7-2 and TRBJ2-7): GAGVSQSPSNKVTEKGKDVELRCDPISGHTALYWYRQSLGQGLEFLIYFQGNSAPDKSGLPSDRFSAERTGGSVSTLTIQRTQQEDSAVYLCASSILQGYEQYFGPGTRLTVT.

The V and J genes are TRBV16 and TRBJ2-2; D perhaps matches TRBD1 (6 bases). The ends were cut back, 4 bases at V and 3 bases at J, with 15 bases in the middle. The V gene's germline CDR1 is KGHSY and CDR2 FQNENV. The CDR3 totals 16 residues. The CDR3 protein is CASSPSLQGDTGELFF. CDR3 nucleotides: TGTGCCAGCAGCCCCTCTCTACAGGGTGACACCGGGGAGCTGTTTTTT.

The genes are TRBV29-1 and TRBJ2-7; D might be TRBD1 (6 bases). There are 14 residues in the CDR3. Trimming cost V 5 bases and J 6 bases, with 20 bases left between them. CDR1 is SQVTM and CDR2 is ANQGSEA in the germline V gene. In DNA, the CDR3 is TGCAGCGTTTCAACAGGGCTATTTAAGACCGAGCAGTACTTC. Its protein product is CSVSTGLFKTEQYF.

The V gene is TRBV6-5, the J gene TRBJ2-7; D not certain. Trimming took off 2 bases at V and 2 bases at J, with 7 bases between the two ends. CDR1 is MNHEY, CDR2 SVGAGI, per germline. The CDR3 covers 13 residues. CDR3 sequence (DNA): TGTGCCAGCAGTTACGGCCTGCCCTACGAGCAGTACTTC. This encodes CASSYGLPYEQYF.

J is TRBJ1-2 and V is TRBV6-5; no definite D call. The CDR3 covers 14 residues. The germline V gene has CDR1 MNHEY and CDR2 SVGAGI. Trimming took 6 bases from V and 3 from J, leaving 14 bases between them. CDR3 nucleotide sequence: TGTGCCAGCAGCCCAGGCATTTCCTACTATGGCTACACCTTC. Encoded protein: CASSPGISYYGYTF.

This chain connects TRBV10-3 to TRBJ1-4, with 9 bases fitting TRBD1. With V trimmed by 3 bases and J by 7 bases, 3 bases remained unmatched. The CDR3 length is 14 residues. From germline, CDR1 is ENHRY and CDR2 SYGVKD. As DNA, the CDR3 is TGTGCCATCAGTGACCGGGACAGGGCTGAAAAACTGTTTTTT. Its translation: CAISDRDRAEKLFF.

In its sample, this clone was seen once. The chain has TRBV6-6 and TRBJ1-1; D not resolved. The CDR3 extends over 13 amino acids. V lost 3 bases, J lost 6 bases, and 11 bases lay in between. Per the germline V gene, CDR1 is MNHNY and CDR2 is SVGAGI (reference sequence). CDR3 sequence: CASSYGVEAEAFF. The CDR3 DNA reads as TGTGCCAGCAGTTATGGAGTCGAGGCTGAAGCTTTCTTT.

This chain links TRBV18 with TRBJ1-1; D possibly corresponds to TRBD1 (6 bases). The CDR3 spans 13 residues. Germline V gene sequence: CDR1 KGHSH, CDR2 LQKENI. V was shortened by 3 bases and J by 6 bases, with 11 bases between the two germline ends. For the CDR3, the DNA is TGTGCCAGCTCACCGGGACAATTCCCTGAAGCTTTCTTT. Translating it yields CASSPGQFPEAFF.

This chain connects TRBV19 to TRBJ1-5; D may be TRBD1 (5 bases). Germline-derived CDR1 and CDR2 are LNHDA and SQIVND (reference sequence). The V end was cut by 4 bases, the J end by 4 bases, with 17 bases between. This CDR3 has 16 amino acids. The CDR3 DNA sequence: TGTGCCAGTAGTACCCGCCGCGGGACGTCGAATCAGCCCCAGCATTTT. Translated, it gives CASSTRRGTSNQPQHF.

The V and J genes are TRBV6-1 and TRBJ2-6, with TRBD1 matching 9 bases. The CDR3 loop spans 15 amino acids. J gave up 0 bases and V 6 bases, and 0 bases lay outside the gene matches. Germline V gene sequence: CDR1 MNHNS, CDR2 SASEGT. This CDR3 reads CASRTGGSGANVLTF. Here the CDR3 DNA reads TGTGCCAGCAGGACAGGGGGCTCTGGGGCCAACGTCCTGACTTTC.

The J gene is TRBJ1-4, the V gene TRBV9; 9 positions agree with TRBD1. The V gene's germline CDR1 is SGDLS and CDR2 YYNGEE. J gave up 7 bases and V 3 bases, and 4 bases lay outside the gene matches. The CDR3 has 14 residues. CDR3 DNA sequence: TGTGCCAGCAGCGCTACAGGGGGCGGTGAAAAACTGTTTTTT. Residues: CASSATGGGEKLFF.

The V call is TRBV5-1, the J call TRBJ2-5; 7 bases match TRBD2. The J call may not be correct, given that the DNA end is closer to TRBJ2-7. Germline loops: CDR1 SGHRS, CDR2 YFSETQ. The CDR3 consists of 14 residues. CDR3 DNA sequence: TGCGCCAGCAGCCCAGCGGGGCCGCCCTACGAGCAGTACTTC. Its translation is CASSPAGPPYEQYF.

V usage is TRBV2 and J usage is TRBJ1-5, with TRBD1 identical over 11 bases. The CDR3 has 15 amino acids. The germline V gene encodes CDR1 SNHLY and CDR2 FYNNEI. J lost 6 bases, V lost 4 bases, and 5 bases had no gene match. In DNA form, the CDR3 reads TGTGCCAGCAGTGGGACAGGGGGCGCTTTTCAGCCCCAGCATTTT. It specifies CASSGTGGAFQPQHF.

The rearrangement joins TRBV30 to TRBJ1-6, with D possibly being TRBD1 (5 bases). The germline gives CDR1 GTSNPN, CDR2 SVGIG (reference sequence). The V gene lost 1 base and the J gene lost 7 bases, with 17 bases spanning the gap. This CDR3 is 16 amino acids long. As DNA, the CDR3 is TGTGCCTGGAGTGGCGACGGTGCGGCAGGGAATTCACCCCTCCACTTT. This gives the protein CAWSGDGAAGNSPLHF.

The CDR3 coding sequence is TGTGCCTGGAGTGTAATCAGGGAAGAGACCCAGTACTTC. Amino acids: CAWSVIREETQYF. This chain connects TRBV30 to TRBJ2-5; possibly TRBD1 for D (5 bases). This CDR3 is 13 amino acids long. V gave up 0 bases and J gave up 3 bases, with 8 bases separating them. Germline loops: CDR1 GTSNPN, CDR2 SVGIG (reference sequence).

The CDR3 sequence: CASSGTGGVSEAFF. The CDR3 DNA reads TGTGCCAGCAGCGGTACAGGGGGCGTATCTGAAGCTTTCTTT. J is TRBJ1-1 and V is TRBV7-9; 9 positions agree with TRBD1. Germline V lookup: CDR1 SEHNR, CDR2 FQNEAQ (reference sequence). Trimming took 5 bases from V and 6 from J; bases not matched to a gene: 7. CDR3 length: 14 amino acids.

This sequence joins TRBV4-2 and TRBJ1-3; TRBD1 aligns across 7 bases. Germline V gene sequence: CDR1 LGHNA, CDR2 YNFKEQ. J gave up 2 bases and V 0 bases, and 4 bases lay outside the gene matches. CDR3 length equals 16 residues. CDR3 protein: CASSQDVQGAGNTIYF. The CDR3 coding sequence is TGTGCCAGCAGCCAAGATGTGCAGGGGGCTGGAAACACCATATATTTT.

The chain has TRBV27 and TRBJ1-1, with 7 bases fitting TRBD1. CDR1 and CDR2 from the germline V gene are MNHEY and SMNVEV (reference sequence). This CDR3 has 16 amino acids. The ends lost 6 bases at V and 5 bases at J; junction bases unmatched: 15. The CDR3 here is CASSFYLQGSGTEAFF. CDR3 sequence (DNA): TGTGCCAGCAGCTTCTACCTACAGGGGTCGGGGACTGAAGCTTTCTTT.

The chain recombines TRBV27 with TRBJ2-7; 9 bases fit TRBD1. This CDR3 is built from 14 residues. CDR1 and CDR2 from the germline V gene are MNHEY and SMNVEV (reference sequence). Losses at the gene ends were 6 bases for V and 3 bases for J; bases not matched to a gene: 6. CDR3 sequence reads: CASRSGQGLYEQYF. In nucleotides, the CDR3 is TGTGCCAGCAGATCGGGACAGGGTCTCTACGAGCAGTACTTC.

This chain uses TRBV30 with TRBJ2-1, with D maybe TRBD2 (6 bases). The CDR3 has 15 residues. Trimming stripped 0 bases from V and 5 bases from J, with 14 bases between. Germline CDR1 and CDR2: GTSNPN and SVGIG (reference sequence). The CDR3 protein is CAWSVPGVGNNEQFF. Here the CDR3 DNA reads TGTGCCTGGAGTGTACCGGGGGTAGGAAACAATGAGCAGTTCTTC.

CDR3: CASSDAAAQIPYEQYF. CDR3 in DNA: TGTGCCAGCAGTGACGCCGCCGCACAGATACCCTACGAGCAGTACTTC. The chain employs TRBV2 and TRBJ2-7; D is unresolved. Trimming pared 3 bases from V and 2 bases from J, leaving 17 bases between. This CDR3 spans 16 amino acids. Looked up from germline, CDR1 is SNHLY and CDR2 is FYNNEI.